A single sample is the source of the 18 T cell receptor beta chains below, sequenced in a study of OX40 agonist ivuxolimab in advanced cancers. The repertoire was sequenced with immunoSEQ multiplex PCR; TCRdb's copy has only in-frame clones and lacks some. The sample yields 31,000 or so clones, 84% seen once. This specimen was CD4+ or CD8+ T cells sorted from blood, taken in a trial of the OX40 agonist ivuxolimab. The receptors stem from an adult with an advanced solid tumor such as melanoma, head and neck, liver or kidney cancer.

The chain joins TRBV13 to TRBJ2-2, with D perhaps matching TRBD2 (6 bases). The CDR3 length is 13 residues. The V gene lost 4 bases and the J gene lost 7 bases, with 10 bases spanning the gap. Germline values: CDR1 PRHDT, CDR2 FYEKMQ (reference sequence). CDR3 protein: CASSSGEGGELFF. The CDR3 nucleotides are TGTGCCAGCAGCTCGGGAGAGGGCGGGGAGCTGTTTTTT.

The V gene is TRBV10-1, the J gene TRBJ2-7; perhaps TRBD1 as D (6 bases). The CDR3 spans 12 residues. The V and J ends lost 8 bases and 6 bases respectively, with 14 bases between them. Germline V lookup: CDR1 WNHNN, CDR2 SYGVQD (reference sequence). CDR3: CASFTGMGEQYF. For the CDR3, the DNA is TGCGCCAGCTTCACAGGGATGGGCGAGCAGTACTTC.

The chain uses TRBV27 and TRBJ1-3, with D maybe TRBD1 (5 bases). Looked up from germline, CDR1 is MNHEY and CDR2 is SMNVEV (reference sequence). This CDR3 contains 15 residues. Trimming stripped 6 bases from V and 0 bases from J, with 12 bases between. This CDR3 reads CASSLRVGSGNTIYF. The CDR3, as DNA: TGTGCCAGCAGCCTCAGGGTCGGCTCTGGAAACACCATATATTTT.

The rearrangement uses TRBV11-2 and TRBJ2-1; possible D gene TRBD2, 6 bases. Trimming removed 4 bases from V and 8 bases from J, with 15 bases in between. CDR3 length: 14 amino acids. Germline CDR1 SGHAT, CDR2 FQNNGV. CDR3 sequence: CASSSGLGRYEQFF. CDR3 bases: TGTGCCAGCAGCTCCGGACTGGGGAGGTATGAGCAGTTCTTC.

The chain links TRBV19 to TRBJ2-1; a weak D match, TRBD1 (6 bases). This CDR3 is built from 13 residues. CDR1 is LNHDA, CDR2 SQIVND, per germline (reference sequence). Trimming stripped 10 bases from V and 10 bases from J, with 20 bases between. CDR3 nucleotides: TGTGCCACGGGACAACGGGGCTTCGGAGAGCAGTTCTTC. It encodes CATGQRGFGEQFF.

This sequence joins TRBV21-1 and TRBJ1-2; the table's D call of TRBD1 was not tested on the DNA. TRBV21-1 is noted as a pseudogene. The CDR3 has 17 amino acids. The CDR3 DNA sequence: TGTGCCAGCAGCCAGGGACAGGGTGGCCCTCCTAACTATGGCTACACCTTC. Its translation is CASSQGQGGPPNYGYTF.

The chain has TRBV5-5 and TRBJ2-7, with 11 bases lining up with TRBD1. The length of the CDR3 is 16 residues. The germline gives CDR1 SGHKS, CDR2 YYEKEE (reference sequence). Germline trimming cut 1 base from V and 1 base from J; bases unmatched to any gene: 4. The CDR3 DNA is TGTGCCAGCAGCTTGAGGGGGACAGGGGGTTCCTACGAGCAGTACTTC. Amino acids: CASSLRGTGGSYEQYF.

The chain is built from TRBV15 and TRBJ2-7, with D hard to call. The CDR3 is made up of 13 amino acids. V lost 3 bases and J lost 1, with 7 bases in between. Germline V CDR1 and CDR2: LNHNV, YYDKDF (reference sequence). CDR3 sequence reads: CATSRELSYEQYF. DNA of the CDR3: TGTGCCACCAGCAGGGAACTGTCCTACGAGCAGTACTTC.

The chain links TRBV6-6 to TRBJ2-1; 14 bases are a match to TRBD2. The V gene's germline CDR1 is MNHNY and CDR2 SVGAGI (reference sequence). This CDR3 has 16 residues. J gave up 6 bases and V 2 bases, and 3 bases lay outside the gene matches. CDR3 DNA: TGTGCCAGCAGTTACCCGGGACTAGCGGGAGCCAATGAGCAGTTCTTC. It is translated as CASSYPGLAGANEQFF.

The V and J genes are TRBV10-3 and TRBJ2-1; a possible D gene is TRBD2 (6 bases). V shed 2 bases and J shed 0 bases, with 8 bases lying between them. CDR1 is ENHRY and CDR2 is SYGVKD in the germline V gene. The CDR3 spans 15 residues. The chain's CDR3 is CAISEDGSSYNEQFF. The CDR3 DNA reads TGTGCCATCAGTGAGGACGGGAGCTCCTACAATGAGCAGTTCTTC.

This clone was detected many times. Here the CDR3 DNA reads TGCGCCAGCAACACCCGCGGGGGGAGTGTTTTCACAGATACGCAGTATTTT. It translates to CASNTRGGSVFTDTQYF. The chain employs TRBV5-1 and TRBJ2-3; 8 bases are shared with TRBD2. The CDR3 is made up of 17 amino acids. Trimming removed 6 bases from V and 2 bases from J; junction bases left unmatched: 14. Looked up from germline, CDR1 is SGHRS and CDR2 is YFSETQ.

This chain connects TRBV15 to TRBJ1-2, with a possible D match to TRBD1 (5 bases). Germline V gene lookup returns CDR1 LNHNV and CDR2 YYDKDF (reference sequence). Trimming took 4 bases from V and 4 from J, leaving 16 bases between them. The CDR3 loop spans 15 amino acids. The CDR3 region has the DNA TGTGCCACCAGCACACGGACAAGGGAAGCCTATGGCTACACCTTC. Translating gives CATSTRTREAYGYTF.

The rearrangement links TRBV14 to TRBJ2-1; D ambiguous. The CDR3 is made up of 13 amino acids. The germline CDR1 and CDR2 sequences are SGHDN and FVKESK. V was cut by 1 base and J by 2 bases, with 3 bases left in between. The CDR3 protein is CASSQGTYNEQFF. CDR3 DNA: TGTGCCAGCAGCCAAGGGACCTACAATGAGCAGTTCTTC.

J is TRBJ1-2 and V is TRBV6-6; D is undetermined. Trimming took off 2 bases at V and 0 bases at J, with 10 bases between the two ends. The germline CDR1 and CDR2 sequences are MNHNY and SVGAGI (reference sequence). CDR3 size: 15 residues. As DNA, the CDR3 is TGTGCCAGCAGTTACAGAACCGTAGCTAACTATGGCTACACCTTC. Translating it yields CASSYRTVANYGYTF.

This clone was counted between two and nine times. The chain couples TRBV21-1 to TRBJ1-2. TRBV21-1 is deemed a pseudogene. The CDR3 is 14 amino acids. Here the CDR3 DNA reads TGTGCCAGCAGCAAGAGGGGTCATAACTATGGCTACACCTTC. This encodes CASSKRGHNYGYTF.

The chain links TRBV5-5 to TRBJ1-2; D remains unclear. CDR3 length: 14 amino acids. CDR1 is SGHKS and CDR2 is YYEKEE in the germline V gene (reference sequence). The V end was cut by 1 base, the J end by 0 bases, with 7 bases between. The CDR3 region is CASSLTRTNYGYTF. The CDR3 region has the DNA TGTGCCAGCAGCTTGACACGTACTAACTATGGCTACACCTTC.

The chain has TRBV7-9 and TRBJ1-1, with TRBD1 matching 7 bases. Germline values: CDR1 SEHNR, CDR2 FQNEAQ (reference sequence). V shed 5 bases, J shed 0 bases, and the junction held 9 bases outside the gene matches. This CDR3 region has 16 residues. DNA for the CDR3: TGTGCCAGCAGCGAACTGGACAGGCTGATGAACACTGAAGCTTTCTTT. Translation: CASSELDRLMNTEAFF.

The V gene is TRBV19, the J gene TRBJ2-7; perhaps TRBD1 as D (5 bases). The ends were cut back, 5 bases at V and 3 bases at J, with 14 bases in the middle. Germline lookup yields CDR1 LNHDA and CDR2 SQIVND (reference sequence). This CDR3 is 14 amino acids long. The CDR3 sequence: CASSVAGQGYEQYF. The CDR3 coding sequence is TGTGCCAGTAGTGTAGCAGGGCAGGGCTACGAGCAGTACTTC.